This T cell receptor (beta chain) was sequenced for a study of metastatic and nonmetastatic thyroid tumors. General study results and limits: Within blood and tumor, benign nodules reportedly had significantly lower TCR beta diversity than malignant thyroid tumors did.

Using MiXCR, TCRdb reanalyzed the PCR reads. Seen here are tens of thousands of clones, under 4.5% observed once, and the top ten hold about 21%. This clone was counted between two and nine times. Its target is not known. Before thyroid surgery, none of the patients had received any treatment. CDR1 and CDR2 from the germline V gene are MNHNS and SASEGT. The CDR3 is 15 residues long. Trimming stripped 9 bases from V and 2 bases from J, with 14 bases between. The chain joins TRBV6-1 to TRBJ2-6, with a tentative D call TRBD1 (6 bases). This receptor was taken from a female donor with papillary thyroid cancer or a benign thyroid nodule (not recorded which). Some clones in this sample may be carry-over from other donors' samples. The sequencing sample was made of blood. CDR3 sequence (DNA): TGTGCCAGTGACCCGGACAGTACTGGGGCCAACGTCCTGACTTTC. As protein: CASDPDSTGANVLTF.